This TCR beta chain stems from a study of long-term antiretroviral therapy in people with HIV. General observations from the study: The data indicate that diversity increased after ART but remained below transplant donor controls.

Worth noting for this clone: The target antigen is unknown.

The CDR3 runs 13 residues. Germline V lookup: CDR1 SGHTA, CDR2 FQGTGA. V gave up 2 bases and J gave up 3 bases, with 7 bases separating them. At least one PBMC sample before ART and at least two after were required. Version v3.0 of the immunoSEQ assay ran at survey level. The assay was immunoSEQ multiplex PCR, and TCRdb's table has in-frame clones only and misses some. The table shows over 25,000 clones, with about 82% occurring only once. This sequence originates from a man aged 18 to 29 with HIV. Material: unsorted PBMCs, obtained 0.8 years before starting antiretroviral therapy. This chain links TRBV7-3 with TRBJ1-2; D may be TRBD1 (5 bases). The CDR3 here is CASSLGGDYGYTF. CDR3 in DNA: TGTGCCAGCAGCTTAGGGGGGGACTATGGCTACACCTTC.